What follows are 22 T cell receptor beta chains derived from one specimen sequenced in a study of cytomegalovirus exposure and HLA in healthy donors. Primers: 60 Vbeta forward and 13 Jbeta reverse. Here immunoSEQ multiplex PCR was the method, and the copy in TCRdb shows in-frame clones only, minus some. The sample consists of about 130,000 clones, roughly 70% of them appearing once. Sequencing was done on a sample of PBMCs. The receptors were gathered from a young man in good health and CMV-seropositive.

The gene calls are TRBV5-1 and TRBJ1-6; no firm D call. CDR3 length equals 17 residues. The germline V gene has CDR1 SGHRS and CDR2 YFSETQ. Trimming took 4 bases from V and 0 from J, leaving 14 bases between them. Here the CDR3 DNA reads TGCGCCAGCAGCCCTCGACTGGGTAACTCCTATAATTCACCCCTCCACTTT. Its translation is CASSPRLGNSYNSPLHF. The variable domain in full, completed from reference TRBV5-1 and TRBJ1-6, reads KAGVTQTPRYLIKTRGQQVTLSCSPISGHRSVSWYQQTPGQGLQFLFEYFSETQRNKGNFPGRFSGRQFSNSRSEMNVSTLELGDSALYLCASSPRLGNSYNSPLHFGNGTRLTVT.

The V gene is TRBV5-1, the J gene TRBJ2-2, with D perhaps TRBD2 (5 bases). The CDR3 is made up of 14 amino acids. CDR1 is SGHRS and CDR2 is YFSETQ in the germline V gene. Trimming took 4 bases from V and 5 from J, leaving 12 bases between them. CDR3 nucleotide sequence: TGCGCCAGCAGCAGGCAACGGGGAACCGGGGAGCTGTTTTTT. Translating it yields CASSRQRGTGELFF.

The rearrangement uses TRBV27 and TRBJ2-2; D is uncertain. Germline V lookup: CDR1 MNHEY, CDR2 SMNVEV (reference sequence). Trimming took off 2 bases at V and 4 bases at J, with 11 bases between the two ends. The length of the CDR3 is 15 residues. The CDR3 bases are TGTGCCAGCAGTTTACCCGGGTTCGGCACCGGGGAGCTGTTTTTT. Its protein is CASSLPGFGTGELFF.

This chain connects TRBV9 to TRBJ1-1; TRBD1 aligns across 11 bases. Trimming removed 3 bases from V and 4 bases from J; junction bases left unmatched: 2. The CDR3 length is 14 residues. The germline V gene has CDR1 SGDLS and CDR2 YYNGEE. CDR3 nucleotides: TGTGCCAGCAGCGGGACAGGGGGCCCCACTGAAGCTTTCTTT. Translated: CASSGTGGPTEAFF.

The CDR3 bases are TGTGCCAGCAGCCAAATGGGGGGGCTGATGAATGAGCAGTTCTTC. This translates into CASSQMGGLMNEQFF. The chain couples TRBV7-3 to TRBJ2-1, with a possible D match to TRBD2 (7 bases). Germline V gene data show CDR1 as SGHTA and CDR2 as FQGTGA. Trimming removed 5 bases from V and 7 bases from J, with 18 bases in between. The CDR3 is 15 amino acids.

The genes are TRBV11-3 and TRBJ2-2; tentatively, D is TRBD1 (5 bases). This CDR3 spans 15 amino acids. The germline V gene encodes CDR1 SGHNT and CDR2 YENEEA. V lost 1 base and J lost 8, with 14 bases in between. The DNA of the CDR3 is TGTGCCAGCAGCTTAGTCAGCGCAGGGTCAGGGGAGCTGTTTTTT. Protein: CASSLVSAGSGELFF.

The chain carries TRBV5-1 and TRBJ2-7; 10 positions match TRBD2. With 4 bases clipped from V and 3 bases from J, the junction kept 4 bases outside the gene matches. The germline gives CDR1 SGHRS, CDR2 YFSETQ. There are 14 residues in the CDR3. The CDR3: CASSLSGGNYEQYF. The CDR3 DNA sequence: TGCGCCAGCAGCCTTAGCGGGGGGAACTACGAGCAGTACTTC. The full variable domain, in which reference TRBV5-1 and TRBJ2-7 provide the parts outside the CDR3, is KAGVTQTPRYLIKTRGQQVTLSCSPISGHRSVSWYQQTPGQGLQFLFEYFSETQRNKGNFPGRFSGRQFSNSRSEMNVSTLELGDSALYLCASSLSGGNYEQYFGPGTRLTVT.

CDR3: CASSHTGQETQPQHF. The CDR3 DNA follows: TGTGCCAGCAGTCACACCGGACAGGAAACTCAGCCCCAGCATTTT. This sequence joins TRBV6-6 and TRBJ1-5, with TRBD1 matching over 7 bases. In germline, CDR1 is MNHNY, CDR2 SVGAGI (reference sequence). Germline trimming cut 5 bases from V and 6 bases from J; bases unmatched to any gene: 10. This CDR3 region has 15 residues.

The chain joins TRBV29-1 to TRBJ1-1, with D perhaps matching TRBD1 (6 bases). Germline loops: CDR1 SQVTM, CDR2 ANQGSEA. The germline V and J ends were trimmed by 4 bases and 0 bases, with 18 bases remaining between them. The length of the CDR3 is 16 residues. The CDR3: CSVVGGLKDMNTEAFF. The DNA of the CDR3 is TGCAGCGTTGTAGGGGGTCTAAAAGACATGAACACTGAAGCTTTCTTT.

The genes are TRBV6-5 and TRBJ2-7; a weak D match, TRBD2 (6 bases). Germline V gene sequence: CDR1 MNHEY, CDR2 SVGAGI. CDR3 length: 13 residues. The V end was cut by 4 bases, the J end by 3 bases, with 10 bases between. The CDR3: CASSSGLLYEQYF. The CDR3 nucleotides are TGTGCCAGCAGTTCGGGACTCCTCTACGAGCAGTACTTC.

Here the CDR3 reads CASSPDRAPSELFF. CDR3 DNA sequence: TGCGCCAGCAGCCCGGACAGAGCACCCTCCGAGCTGTTTTTT. The chain joins TRBV5-1 to TRBJ2-2, with a weak D call TRBD1 (6 bases). CDR1 SGHRS and CDR2 YFSETQ come from the germline V gene. Trimming removed 4 bases at V and 11 bases at J, with 18 bases between. The CDR3 is made up of 14 amino acids.

J is TRBJ2-7 and V is TRBV19; 7 bases are a match to TRBD2. Germline CDR1 and CDR2: LNHDA and SQIVND (reference sequence). The V gene end was trimmed by 7 bases and the J gene end by 5 bases; junction bases not matched to a gene: 8. CDR3 size: 13 residues. This CDR3 is CASNEGGSDEQYF. The CDR3 DNA is TGTGCCAGTAACGAGGGCGGGAGTGACGAGCAGTACTTC.

The chain recombines TRBV7-9 with TRBJ2-2; the D is unclear. From germline, CDR1 is SEHNR and CDR2 FQNEAQ (reference sequence). The V gene lost 3 bases and the J gene lost 5 bases, with 7 bases spanning the gap. This CDR3 contains 13 residues. For the CDR3, the DNA is TGTGCCAGCAGCTTTGGAGCTACCGGGGAGCTGTTTTTT. Amino acids: CASSFGATGELFF.

This clone was seen just once. This chain joins TRBV6-6 and TRBJ2-5; the D gene is possibly TRBD1 (5 bases). The J call may be faulty, since TRBJ2-7 better matches the DNA end. The CDR3 is made up of 12 amino acids. Germline CDR1 is MNHNY and CDR2 is SVGAGI (reference sequence). CDR3 amino acids: CASVDSSYEQYF. The DNA of the CDR3 is TGTGCCAGCGTTGACAGTTCCTACGAGCAGTACTTC.

The genes are TRBV27 and TRBJ1-4, with D unclear. This CDR3 is built from 14 residues. V was pared by 3 bases and J by 7 bases, with 12 bases between. The germline CDR1 and CDR2 sequences are MNHEY and SMNVEV (reference sequence). The CDR3: CASSFGRVGEKLFF. For the CDR3, the DNA is TGTGCCAGCAGTTTTGGGAGGGTCGGTGAAAAACTGTTTTTT.

DNA of the CDR3: TGTGCCAGCAGTGGGACAGAGTATAGCAATCAGCCCCAGCATTTT. This codes for CASSGTEYSNQPQHF. The chain recombines TRBV2 with TRBJ1-5, with D possibly TRBD1 on 6 matching bases. Trimming removed 4 bases from V and 0 bases from J, with 10 bases in between. Germline V CDR1 and CDR2: SNHLY, FYNNEI. The CDR3 totals 15 residues.

This chain links TRBV21-1 with TRBJ1-5; no check of the table's D call, TRBD1, against the DNA was made. TRBV21-1 is a pseudogene segment. The CDR3 has 14 residues. CDR3 in DNA: TGTGCCAGCAGGGACGGCAGGGCTAATCAGCCCCAGCATTTT. It encodes CASRDGRANQPQHF.

This clone was seen only a few times. The CDR3 region is CASSFLPSGDRDYGYTF. CDR3 sequence (DNA): TGTGCCAGCAGCTTCCTCCCCAGCGGGGACAGGGACTATGGCTACACCTTC. V and J are TRBV5-6 and TRBJ1-2; 9 positions match TRBD1. There are 17 residues in the CDR3. Unmatched junction bases numbered 11, after V lost 2 bases and J lost 3 bases. CDR1 SGHDT and CDR2 YYEEEE come from the germline V gene.

V gene TRBV7-2 combines with J gene TRBJ1-3; a possible D gene is TRBD1 (5 bases). V lost 5 bases and J 2 bases, leaving 16 bases between the germline ends. This CDR3 spans 16 amino acids. Germline CDR1 is SGHTA and CDR2 is FQGNSA. The CDR3 loop is CASSRVGRAAGNTIYF. The CDR3 DNA follows: TGTGCCAGCAGCCGGGTAGGCAGGGCGGCTGGAAACACCATATATTTT.

The chain uses TRBV7-3 and TRBJ2-3; 8 nucleotides match TRBD2. This CDR3 contains 17 residues. V shed 1 base, J shed 1 base, and the junction held 7 bases outside the gene matches. Per germline, CDR1 SGHTA and CDR2 FQGTGA. CDR3 bases: TGTGCCAGCAGCTTAATGCCTCCACTAGCGGGCACAGATACGCAGTATTTT. Translated: CASSLMPPLAGTDTQYF.

This clone was seen a handful of times. The chain employs TRBV27 and TRBJ1-1; perhaps TRBD1 as D (5 bases). The length of the CDR3 is 14 residues. V shed 5 bases and J shed 4 bases, with 14 bases lying between them. Germline assignment: CDR1 MNHEY and CDR2 SMNVEV (reference sequence). The CDR3 region has the DNA TGTGCCAGCAGTCGGGCTTACGGGGGCACTGAAGCTTTCTTT. Translated, it gives CASSRAYGGTEAFF.

The V call is TRBV9, the J call TRBJ2-7; 10 bases fit TRBD2. Germline lookup yields CDR1 SGDLS and CDR2 YYNGEE. Germline trimming cut 1 base from V and 6 bases from J; bases unmatched to any gene: 10. The CDR3 consists of 16 residues. This CDR3 is CASSVSPGLARSEQYF. The DNA of the CDR3 is TGTGCCAGCAGCGTAAGTCCGGGACTAGCGAGAAGCGAGCAGTACTTC.